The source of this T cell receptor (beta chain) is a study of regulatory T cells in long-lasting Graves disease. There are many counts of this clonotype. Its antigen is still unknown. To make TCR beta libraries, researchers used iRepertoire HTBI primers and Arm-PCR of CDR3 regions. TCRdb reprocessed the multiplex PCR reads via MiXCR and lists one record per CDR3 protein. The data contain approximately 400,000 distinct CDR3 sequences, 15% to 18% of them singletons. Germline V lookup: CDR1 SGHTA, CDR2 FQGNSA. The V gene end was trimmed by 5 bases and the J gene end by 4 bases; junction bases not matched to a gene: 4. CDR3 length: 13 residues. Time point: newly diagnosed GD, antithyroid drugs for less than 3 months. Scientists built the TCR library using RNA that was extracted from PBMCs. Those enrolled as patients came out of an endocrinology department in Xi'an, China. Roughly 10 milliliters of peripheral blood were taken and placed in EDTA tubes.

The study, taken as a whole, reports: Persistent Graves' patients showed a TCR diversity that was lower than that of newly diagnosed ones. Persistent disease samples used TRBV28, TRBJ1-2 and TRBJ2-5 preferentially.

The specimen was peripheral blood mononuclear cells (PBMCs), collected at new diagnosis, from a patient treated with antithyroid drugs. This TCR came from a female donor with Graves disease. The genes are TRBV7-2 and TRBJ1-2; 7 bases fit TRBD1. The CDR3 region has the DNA TGTGCCAGCAGCCAGGGACAGTTCTATGGCTACACCTTC. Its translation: CASSQGQFYGYTF.